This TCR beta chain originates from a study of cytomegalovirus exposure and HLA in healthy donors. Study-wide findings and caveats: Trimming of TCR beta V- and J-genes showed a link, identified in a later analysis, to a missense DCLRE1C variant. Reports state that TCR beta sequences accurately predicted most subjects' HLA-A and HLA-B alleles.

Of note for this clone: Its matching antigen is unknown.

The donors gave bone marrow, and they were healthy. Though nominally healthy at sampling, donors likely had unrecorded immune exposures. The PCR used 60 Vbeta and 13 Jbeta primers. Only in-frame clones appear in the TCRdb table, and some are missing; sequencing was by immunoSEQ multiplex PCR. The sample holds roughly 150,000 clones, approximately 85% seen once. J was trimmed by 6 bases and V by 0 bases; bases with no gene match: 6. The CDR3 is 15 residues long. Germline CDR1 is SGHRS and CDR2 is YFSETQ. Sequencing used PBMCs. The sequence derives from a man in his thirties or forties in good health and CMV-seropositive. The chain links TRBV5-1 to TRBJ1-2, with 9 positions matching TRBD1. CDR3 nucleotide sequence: TGCGCCAGCAGCTTGGGGACAGGGGTTTTTGATGGCTACACCTTC. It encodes CASSLGTGVFDGYTF.